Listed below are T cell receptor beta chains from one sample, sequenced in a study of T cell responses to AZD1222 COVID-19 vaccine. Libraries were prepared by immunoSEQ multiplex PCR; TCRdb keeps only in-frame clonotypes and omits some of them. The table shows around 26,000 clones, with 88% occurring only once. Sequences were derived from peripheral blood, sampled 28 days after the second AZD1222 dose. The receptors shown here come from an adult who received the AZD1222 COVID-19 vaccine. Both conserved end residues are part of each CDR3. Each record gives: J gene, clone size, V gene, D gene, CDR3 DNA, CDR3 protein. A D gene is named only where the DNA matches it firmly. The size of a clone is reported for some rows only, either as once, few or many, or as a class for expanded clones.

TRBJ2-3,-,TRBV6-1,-,TGTGCCAGCAGTGAAGCGGCGCCTAGCACAGATACGCAGTATTTT,CASSEAAPSTDTQYF
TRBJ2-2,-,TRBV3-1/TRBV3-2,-,TGTGCCAGCAGCCAAGGGGTCAGGAGCACCGGGGAGCTGTTTTTT,CASSQGVRSTGELFF
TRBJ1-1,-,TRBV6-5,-,TGTGCCAGCAATTCTCTTACGGGGGCCCCTTTCTTT,CASNSLTGAPFF
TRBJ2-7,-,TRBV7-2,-,TGTGCCAGCAGCTTACTAGCTACCCACGAGCAGTACTTC,CASSLLATHEQYF
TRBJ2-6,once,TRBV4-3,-,TGCGCCAGCAGCCGATTTTTCTCTGGGGCCAACGTCCTGACTTTC,CASSRFFSGANVLTF
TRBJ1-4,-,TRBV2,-,TGTGCCAGCAGTGAGGGGCAGGGTCTGGAAAAACTGTTTTTT,CASSEGQGLEKLFF
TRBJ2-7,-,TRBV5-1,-,TGCGCCAGCAGCGGACAATCCAGCGCCTACGAGCAGTACTTC,CASSGQSSAYEQYF
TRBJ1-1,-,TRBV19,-,TGTGCCAGTAGTACCTCCGCGGCTTGGGGCACTGAAGCTTTCTTT,CASSTSAAWGTEAFF
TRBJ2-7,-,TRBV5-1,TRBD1,TGCGCCAGCAGCTTAGGGACAGGCCCATGGAGCTCCTACGAGCAGTACTTC,CASSLGTGPWSSYEQYF
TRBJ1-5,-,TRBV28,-,TGTGCCAGCACCGCACCCTCTGGGCCCCAGCATTTT,CASTAPSGPQHF
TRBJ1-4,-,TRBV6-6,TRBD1,TGTGCCAGCAGTTGGGGGGACAGTAATGAAAAACTGTTTTTT,CASSWGDSNEKLFF
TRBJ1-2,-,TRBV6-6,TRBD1,TGTGCCAGCAGGCACGGACAGGATGGCTACACCTTC,CASRHGQDGYTF
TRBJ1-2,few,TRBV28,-,TGTGCCAGCAGTTTATCGTGGGTGGACTATGGCTACACCTTC,CASSLSWVDYGYTF
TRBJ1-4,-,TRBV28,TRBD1,TGTGCCAGCAGTCGCGGACAGGCAACTAATGAAAAACTGTTTTTT,CASSRGQATNEKLFF
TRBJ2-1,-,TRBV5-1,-,TGCGCCAGCAGCCAAATTCAGACACAATCTAAAGTCGATGAGCAGTTCTTC,CASSQIQTQSKVDEQFF
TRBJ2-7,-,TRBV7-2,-,TGTGCCAGCAGCATATCCACAGGTTACGAGCAGTACTTC,CASSISTGYEQYF
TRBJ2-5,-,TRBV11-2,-,TGTGCCAGCAGCTTTCTGGATAGCGGAGAGACCCAGTACTTC,CASSFLDSGETQYF
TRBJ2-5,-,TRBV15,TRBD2,TGTGCCACCTCACTAGCGGATCAAGAGACCCAGTACTTC,CATSLADQETQYF
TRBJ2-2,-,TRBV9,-,TGTGCCAGCAGCGTAGCTATAACCAACACCGGGGAGCTGTTTTTT,CASSVAITNTGELFF
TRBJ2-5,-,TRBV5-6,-,TGTGCCAGCAGCTTCGGCGGACAAGAGACCCAGTACTTC,CASSFGGQETQYF
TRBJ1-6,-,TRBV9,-,TGTGCCAGCAGCGTAGAAGACATGAGTCGACATTCACCCCTCCACTTT,CASSVEDMSRHSPLHF
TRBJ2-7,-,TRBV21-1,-,TGTGCCAGCAGCAAAGTGGGCCACGAGCAGTACTTC,CASSKVGHEQYF
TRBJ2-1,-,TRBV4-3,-,TGCGCCAGCAGCCAAGGGGATAACGGATACAATGAGCAGTTCTTC,CASSQGDNGYNEQFF
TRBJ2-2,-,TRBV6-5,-,TGTGCCAGCGGGGGGCGGACCGGGGAGCTGTTTTTT,CASGGRTGELFF
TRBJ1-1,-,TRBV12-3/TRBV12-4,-,TGTGCCAGCAGTTCCGGTGCTGGAGGAGCTTTCTTT,CASSSGAGGAFF
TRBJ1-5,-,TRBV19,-,TGTGCCAGTACCGGGGGGCACGAAAAGCCCGTCAATCAGCCCCAGCATTTT,CASTGGHEKPVNQPQHF
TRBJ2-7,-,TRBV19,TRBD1,TGTGCCAGTAGTGTAGGGACAGACCCCTACGAGCAGTACTTC,CASSVGTDPYEQYF
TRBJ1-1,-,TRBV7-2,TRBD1,TGTGCCAGCCTACAGGGGGTTAACACTGAAGCTTTCTTT,CASLQGVNTEAFF
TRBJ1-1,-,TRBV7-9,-,TGTGCCAGCAGGAATAACATGAACACTGAAGCTTTCTTT,CASRNNMNTEAFF
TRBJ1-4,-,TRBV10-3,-,TGTGCCATCAGTGAATCGGGTGTAGGTGAAAAACTGTTTTTT,CAISESGVGEKLFF
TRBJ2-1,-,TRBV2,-,TGTGCCAGCAACTGGGCGGGGGCCCTCTCCTACAATGAGCAGTTCTTC,CASNWAGALSYNEQFF
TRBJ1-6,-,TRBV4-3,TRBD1,TGCGCCAGCAGCCAACCCGGGACAGGGAATTCACCCCTCCACTTT,CASSQPGTGNSPLHF
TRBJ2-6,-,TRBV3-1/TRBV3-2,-,TGTGCCAGCAGCCAGCGGGACGGCAACGTCCTGACTTTC,CASSQRDGNVLTF
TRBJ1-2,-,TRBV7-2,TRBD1,TGTGCCAGCAGCCCAAGGACAGGGGCCCACTATGGCTACACCTTC,CASSPRTGAHYGYTF
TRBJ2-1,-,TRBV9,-,TGTGCCAGCAGCGTAGAAGATTGGCAGGATGAGCAGTTCTTC,CASSVEDWQDEQFF
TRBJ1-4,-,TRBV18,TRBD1,TGTGCCAGCTCAACCCGAGGAGGGGGCGATGAAAAACTGTTTTTT,CASSTRGGGDEKLFF
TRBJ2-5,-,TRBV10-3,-,TGTGCCATCGCGGGGGCTAGCGGACGCCCGGGGCAAGAGACCCAGTACTTC,CAIAGASGRPGQETQYF
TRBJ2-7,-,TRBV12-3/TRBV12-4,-,TGTGCCAGCAGCGCGGGTCGCTCCTACGAGCAGTACTTC,CASSAGRSYEQYF
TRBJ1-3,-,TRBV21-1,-,TGTGCCAGCAGCAAAGCGCTCAGGAGAAACACCATATATTTT,CASSKALRRNTIYF
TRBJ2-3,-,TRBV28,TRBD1,TGTGCCAGCAGTTTTGGGACAGTAACAGATACGCAGTATTTT,CASSFGTVTDTQYF
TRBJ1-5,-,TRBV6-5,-,TGTGCCAGCAGCCGCTTGAGCAATCAGCCCCAGCATTTT,CASSRLSNQPQHF
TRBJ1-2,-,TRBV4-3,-,TGCGCCAGCAGCCAAGATTGGGGAAGGCAGGGCTACACCTTC,CASSQDWGRQGYTF
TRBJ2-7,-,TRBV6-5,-,TGTGCCAGCAAGGGCGGTATTGGGGGTTCGGACGAGCAGTACTTC,CASKGGIGGSDEQYF
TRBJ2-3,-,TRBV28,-,TGTGCCAGCAGCCCGGCGCGGGGGCAGTATTTT,CASSPARGQYF
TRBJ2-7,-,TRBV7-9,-,TGTGCCAGCGGGACGGTAGCTTCCTACGAGCAGTACTTC,CASGTVASYEQYF
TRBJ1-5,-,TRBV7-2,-,TGTGCCAGCAGCTTAGAGCCAGGGTTTCAGCCCCAGCATTTT,CASSLEPGFQPQHF
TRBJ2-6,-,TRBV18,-,TGTGCCAGCTCACCTAGGGGGAGCTCTGGGGCCAACGTCCTGACTTTC,CASSPRGSSGANVLTF
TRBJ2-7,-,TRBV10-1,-,TGCGCCAGCAGTGATAATGTGGACGAGCAGTACTTC,CASSDNVDEQYF
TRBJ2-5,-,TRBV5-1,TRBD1,TGCGCCAGCAGCCAAGGGACAGCCCAAGAGACCCAGTACTTC,CASSQGTAQETQYF
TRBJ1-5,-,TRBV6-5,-,TGTGCCAGCATTGTCAGGAGGTCGGCCAGTCAGCCCCAGCATTTT,CASIVRRSASQPQHF
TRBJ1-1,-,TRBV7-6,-,TGTGCCAGCAGCTTAGCCTACGGGCAGAACACTGAAGCTTTCTTT,CASSLAYGQNTEAFF
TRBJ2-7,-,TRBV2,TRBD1,TGTGCCAGCAGGGCCGGGACAGCCTACGAGCAGTACTTC,CASRAGTAYEQYF
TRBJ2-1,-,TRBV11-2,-,TGTGCCAGCAAGGGGCAGAGCTCCTACAATGAGCAGTTCTTC,CASKGQSSYNEQFF
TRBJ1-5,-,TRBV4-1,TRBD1,TGCGCCAGCAGCCAAGTAGGGGGCCCGCAGCCCCAGCATTTT,CASSQVGGPQPQHF